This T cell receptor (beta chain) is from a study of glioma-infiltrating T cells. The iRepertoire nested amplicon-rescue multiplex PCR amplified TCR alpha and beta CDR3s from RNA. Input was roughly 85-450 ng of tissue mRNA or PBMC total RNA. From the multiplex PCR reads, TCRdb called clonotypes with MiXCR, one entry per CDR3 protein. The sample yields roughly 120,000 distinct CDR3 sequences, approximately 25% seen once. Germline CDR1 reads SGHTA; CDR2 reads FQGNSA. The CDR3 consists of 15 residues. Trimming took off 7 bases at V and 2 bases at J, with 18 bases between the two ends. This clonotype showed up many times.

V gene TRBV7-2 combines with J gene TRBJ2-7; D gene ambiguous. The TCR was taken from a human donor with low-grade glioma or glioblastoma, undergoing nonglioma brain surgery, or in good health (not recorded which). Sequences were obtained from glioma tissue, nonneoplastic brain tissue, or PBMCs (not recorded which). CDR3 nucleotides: TGTGCCAGCACCTCGTCTCTTGCGCCAACCTACGAGCAGTACTTC. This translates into CASTSSLAPTYEQYF.